Presented here are 22 T cell receptor beta chains from one specimen sequenced in a study of beta chain features in type 1 diabetes. As every portion of the isolated RNA was reverse transcribed, the sequencing read expressed TCRB transcripts. Assay: immunoSEQ multiplex PCR; the TCRdb copy retains only in-frame clones and omits some. The sample contains roughly 400,000 clones, over 12% of which appear only once. The material sequenced was naive CD4+ T cells from blood. These receptors were obtained from a woman under 30 in good health.

V gene TRBV28 combines with J gene TRBJ2-2; possibly TRBD1 for D (5 bases). Germline CDR1 MDHEN, CDR2 SYDVKM. V lost 6 bases, J lost 6 bases, and 11 bases lay in between. There are 13 residues in the CDR3. The CDR3 nucleotides are TGTGCCAGCAGGGGTTACAGGCCCGGGGAGCTGTTTTTT. This translates into CASRGYRPGELFF. Full variable domain (missing parts from reference TRBV28 and TRBJ2-2): DVKVTQSSRYLVKRTGEKVFLECVQDMDHENMFWYRQDPGLGLRLIYFSYDVKMKEKGDIPEGYSVSREKKERFSLILESASTNQTSMYLCASRGYRPGELFFGEGSRLTVL.

This clone came up a few times. The sample holds other DNA sequences that translate to the same CDR3. The chain recombines TRBV18 with TRBJ1-1, with no clear D. Trimming removed 3 bases at V and 0 bases at J, with 5 bases between. CDR3 length: 13 amino acids. The germline V gene encodes CDR1 KGHSH and CDR2 LQKENI. DNA of the CDR3: TGTGCCAGCTCACCTCGGTTGAACACTGAAGCTTTCTTT. Translation: CASSPRLNTEAFF.

This chain uses TRBV5-1 with TRBJ1-1; 8 nucleotides match TRBD1. J was trimmed by 5 bases and V by 2 bases; bases with no gene match: 11. This CDR3 comprises 16 residues. Looked up from germline, CDR1 is SGHRS and CDR2 is YFSETQ. CDR3 region: CASSFRGQESGTEAFF. The CDR3 DNA is TGCGCCAGCAGCTTCAGGGGGCAAGAATCTGGGACTGAAGCTTTCTTT. Using reference TRBV5-1 and TRBJ1-1 for the parts outside the CDR3, the full variable domain is KAGVTQTPRYLIKTRGQQVTLSCSPISGHRSVSWYQQTPGQGLQFLFEYFSETQRNKGNFPGRFSGRQFSNSRSEMNVSTLELGDSALYLCASSFRGQESGTEAFFGQGTRLTVV.

The sample holds a few counts of this clone. The chain has TRBV9 and TRBJ2-5, with D tentatively TRBD1 (5 bases). V was clipped by 0 bases and J by 0 bases, with 9 bases between them. The germline V gene has CDR1 SGDLS and CDR2 YYNGEE. The CDR3 consists of 15 residues. The CDR3 DNA reads as TGTGCCAGCAGCGTAGTAGGGGCAGACCAAGAGACCCAGTACTTC. It codes for CASSVVGADQETQYF.

The chain couples TRBV5-1 to TRBJ2-7; maybe TRBD2 (6 bases). This CDR3 spans 15 amino acids. From germline, CDR1 is SGHRS and CDR2 YFSETQ. The V gene lost 7 bases and the J gene lost 2 bases, with 19 bases spanning the gap. The CDR3: CASGPDAGRTYEQYF. CDR3 nucleotides: TGCGCCAGCGGACCGGATGCGGGGCGGACCTACGAGCAGTACTTC.

Worth noting for this clone: The same CDR3 also results from other DNA sequences found in this sample. The rearrangement uses TRBV6-5 and TRBJ1-2; D perhaps matches TRBD1 (6 bases). This CDR3 contains 14 residues. Germline assignment: CDR1 MNHEY and CDR2 SVGAGI. Trimming took off 2 bases at V and 2 bases at J, with 9 bases between the two ends. CDR3 in DNA: TGTGCCAGCAGTTACGATACAGGGAACTATGGCTACACCTTC. Its translation is CASSYDTGNYGYTF.

This clone was counted only a few times. The V and J genes are TRBV7-9 and TRBJ2-1, with a weak D call TRBD2 (6 bases). Between the trimmed V and J ends, which lost 5 bases and 7 bases, there was a span of 24 bases. CDR1 is SEHNR and CDR2 is FQNEAQ in the germline V gene (reference sequence). The CDR3 consists of 17 residues. In nucleotides, the CDR3 is TGTGCCAGCAGCCTTCTTGGTGGTAGCGGTCTTTTTAATGAGCAGTTCTTC. This encodes CASSLLGGSGLFNEQFF. The whole variable domain, remainder taken from reference TRBV7-9 and TRBJ2-1, is DTGVSQNPRHKITKRGQNVTFRCDPISEHNRLYWYRQTLGQGPEFLTYFQNEAQLEKSRLLSDRFSAERPKGSFSTLEIQRTEQGDSAMYLCASSLLGGSGLFNEQFFGPGTRLTVL.

This clone was observed a handful of times. The rearrangement links TRBV7-9 to TRBJ1-1; maybe TRBD1 (5 bases). Trimming left V 5 bases short and J 2 bases short, with 12 bases between. The V gene's germline CDR1 is SEHNR and CDR2 FQNEAQ (reference sequence). CDR3 length: 14 amino acids. The CDR3 sequence is CASSAGLGNTEAFF. In DNA, the CDR3 is TGTGCCAGCAGCGCAGGGCTTGGAAACACTGAAGCTTTCTTT.

This sequence joins TRBV19 and TRBJ2-1; TRBD2 matches at 10 bases. This CDR3 is 15 amino acids long. Germline lookup yields CDR1 LNHDA and CDR2 SQIVND (reference sequence). Trimming cost V 5 bases and J 4 bases; bases outside gene matches: 5. CDR3 sequence (DNA): TGTGCCAGTAGTCCTCGGACTAGCGGATACAATGAGCAGTTCTTC. Protein product: CASSPRTSGYNEQFF.

V is TRBV4-3 and J is TRBJ1-1; 7 bases are a match to TRBD1. The V gene end was trimmed by 0 bases and the J gene end by 10 bases; junction bases not matched to a gene: 11. The CDR3 runs to 15 residues. Per germline, CDR1 LGHNA and CDR2 YSLEER. CDR3 bases: TGCGCCAGCAGCCAAGATTTTGGGACAGCAGTGGGAGCTTTCTTT. It specifies CASSQDFGTAVGAFF.

The CDR3 loop reads CASSLPDSSTQYF. In nucleotides, the CDR3 is TGTGCCAGCAGCTTGCCGGACTCCAGTACGCAGTATTTT. V usage is TRBV5-6 and J usage is TRBJ2-3; TRBD2 is a possible D gene (5 bases). The germline CDR1 and CDR2 sequences are SGHDT and YYEEEE. Trimming removed 1 base from V and 8 bases from J, with 11 bases in between. This CDR3 is 13 amino acids long.

The rearrangement joins TRBV5-1 to TRBJ2-7; 11 bases line up with TRBD2. Germline lookup yields CDR1 SGHRS and CDR2 YFSETQ. V dropped 3 bases and J dropped 3; count of bases not matched to a gene: 5. The CDR3 totals 15 residues. CDR3 bases: TGCGCCAGCAGCTGGGCGGGACTAGCGGTCTACGAGCAGTACTTC. This gives the protein CASSWAGLAVYEQYF.

V and J are TRBV2 and TRBJ2-5; possibly TRBD2 for D (7 bases). This CDR3 contains 14 residues. Per the germline V gene, CDR1 is SNHLY and CDR2 is FYNNEI. V was clipped by 6 bases and J by 5 bases, with 16 bases between them. CDR3: CASSQNGGPETQYF. For the CDR3, the DNA is TGTGCCAGCAGCCAAAACGGGGGGCCGGAGACCCAGTACTTC.

In this sample, this clone turned up a few times. V and J are TRBV27 and TRBJ2-7; D call uncertain. CDR1 and CDR2 (germline): MNHEY, SMNVEV (reference sequence). V was pared by 6 bases and J by 2 bases, with 8 bases between. The CDR3 is made up of 12 amino acids. The CDR3 spells CASRTEPYEQYF. The CDR3 DNA reads TGTGCCAGCAGAACTGAACCCTACGAGCAGTACTTC.

This clone was observed a handful of times. The chain has TRBV14 and TRBJ2-1, with 7 bases lining up with TRBD2. The CDR3 is 15 residues long. V lost 5 bases to trimming and J lost 6 bases; unmatched junction nucleotides: 10. Germline CDR1 SGHDN, CDR2 FVKESK. In DNA, the CDR3 is TGTGCCAGCAGCTACTTGGGGGGGAGAGGCAATGAGCAGTTCTTC. Encoded protein: CASSYLGGRGNEQFF.

This clone appeared a few times. The V and J genes are TRBV30 and TRBJ2-5, with 10 positions matching TRBD2. Germline-derived CDR1 and CDR2 are GTSNPN and SVGIG (reference sequence). The CDR3 extends over 16 amino acids. Trimming at V came to 6 bases and at J to 5 bases, leaving 15 bases not matched to a gene. CDR3 protein: CACSFLPAGGWETQYF. In DNA, the CDR3 is TGTGCCTGCTCCTTTTTGCCAGCGGGAGGGTGGGAGACCCAGTACTTC.

The CDR3 nucleotides are TGTGCCAGCAGCCAAGAGGCAGGGCGGGGGAATCAGCCCCAGCATTTT. As protein: CASSQEAGRGNQPQHF. The V call is TRBV4-2, the J call TRBJ1-5; D possibly corresponds to TRBD1 (5 bases). This CDR3 comprises 16 residues. The germline V and J ends were trimmed by 0 bases and 4 bases, with 13 bases remaining between them. Germline CDR1 is LGHNA and CDR2 is YNFKEQ.

V and J are TRBV27 and TRBJ1-2, with TRBD1 identical over 7 bases. CDR1 MNHEY and CDR2 SMNVEV come from the germline V gene (reference sequence). V shed 6 bases and J 0 bases; nucleotides not matched to a gene: 10. CDR3 length: 16 residues. The CDR3 DNA is TGTGCCAGCAGCCCCGACAGGGTACAAGCTAACTATGGCTACACCTTC. Residues: CASSPDRVQANYGYTF.

The gene calls are TRBV4-1 and TRBJ1-5, with a weak D call TRBD1 (5 bases). Germline lookup yields CDR1 MGHRA and CDR2 YSYEKL. This CDR3 contains 17 residues. Trimming took 0 bases from V and 3 from J, leaving 15 bases between them. This CDR3 reads CASSQEVKVRANQPQHF. CDR3 sequence (DNA): TGCGCCAGCAGCCAAGAGGTGAAAGTCAGGGCCAATCAGCCCCAGCATTTT.

The rearrangement joins TRBV29-1 to TRBJ1-1, with D hard to call. V was shortened by 7 bases and J by 1 base, with 10 bases between the two germline ends. From germline, CDR1 is SQVTM and CDR2 ANQGSEA. The CDR3 has 12 residues. The CDR3 DNA sequence: TGCAGCGCTTCTCCCCGGAACACTGAAGCTTTCTTT. Translated: CSASPRNTEAFF.

This chain connects TRBV2 to TRBJ1-2; 7 bases align to TRBD1. CDR1 and CDR2 from the germline V gene are SNHLY and FYNNEI. The CDR3 sequence is 13 residues long. V was clipped by 5 bases and J by 8 bases; unmatched bases: 8. In nucleotides, the CDR3 is TGTGCCAGCAGTCGACAGGGAACGGAGGGCTACACCTTC. It codes for CASSRQGTEGYTF.

This clone was detected only a few times. The rearrangement joins TRBV5-1 to TRBJ2-2; D not resolved. The germline V gene has CDR1 SGHRS and CDR2 YFSETQ. V lost 5 bases to trimming and J lost 7 bases, with 6 bases between them. CDR3 length equals 11 residues. This CDR3 reads CASRADGELFF. For the CDR3, the DNA is TGCGCCAGCAGAGCTGACGGGGAGCTGTTTTTT.